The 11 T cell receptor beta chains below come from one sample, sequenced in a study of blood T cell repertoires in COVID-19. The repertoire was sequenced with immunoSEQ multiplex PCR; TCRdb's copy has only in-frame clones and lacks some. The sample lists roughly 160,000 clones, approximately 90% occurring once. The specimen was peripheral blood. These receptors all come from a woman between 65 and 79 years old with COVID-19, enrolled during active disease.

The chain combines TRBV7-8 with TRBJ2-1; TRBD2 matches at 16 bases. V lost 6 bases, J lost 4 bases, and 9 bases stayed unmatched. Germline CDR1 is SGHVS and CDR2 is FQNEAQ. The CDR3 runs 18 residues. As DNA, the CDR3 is TGTGCCAGCAGGGCCGGGACTAGCGGGGGGGCCCTTTACAATGAGCAGTTCTTC. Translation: CASRAGTSGGALYNEQFF.

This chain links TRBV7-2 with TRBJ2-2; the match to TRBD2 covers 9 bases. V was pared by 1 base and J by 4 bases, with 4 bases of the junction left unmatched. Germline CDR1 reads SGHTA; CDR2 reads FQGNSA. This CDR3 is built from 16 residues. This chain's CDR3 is CASSLVGTSSTGELFF. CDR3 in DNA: TGTGCCAGCAGCTTAGTGGGGACTAGCAGCACCGGGGAGCTGTTTTTT.

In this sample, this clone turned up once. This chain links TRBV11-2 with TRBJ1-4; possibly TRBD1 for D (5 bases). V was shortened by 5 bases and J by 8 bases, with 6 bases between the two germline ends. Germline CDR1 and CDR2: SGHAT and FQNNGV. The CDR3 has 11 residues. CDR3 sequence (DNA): TGTGCCAGCAGCCGGGGGGAAAAACTGTTTTTT. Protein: CASSRGEKLFF. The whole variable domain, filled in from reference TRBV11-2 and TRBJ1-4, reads EAGVAQSPRYKIIEKRQSVAFWCNPISGHATLYWYQQILGQGPKLLIQFQNNGVVDDSQLPKDRFSAERLKGVDSTLKIQPAKLEDSAVYLCASSRGEKLFFGSGTQLSVL.

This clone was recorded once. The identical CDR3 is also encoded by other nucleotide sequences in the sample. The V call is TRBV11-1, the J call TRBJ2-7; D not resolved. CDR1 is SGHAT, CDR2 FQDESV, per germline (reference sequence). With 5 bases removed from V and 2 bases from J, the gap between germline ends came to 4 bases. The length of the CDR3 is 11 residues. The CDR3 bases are TGTGCCAGCAGCCGTACCTACGAGCAGTACTTC. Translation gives CASSRTYEQYF.

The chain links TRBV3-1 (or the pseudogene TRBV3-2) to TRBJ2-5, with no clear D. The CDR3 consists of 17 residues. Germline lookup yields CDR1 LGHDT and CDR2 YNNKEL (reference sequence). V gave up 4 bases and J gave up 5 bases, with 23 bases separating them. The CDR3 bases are TGTGCCAGCAGCCCAACCATCGGGTTCTCCTATGGGGAGACCCAGTACTTC. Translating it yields CASSPTIGFSYGETQYF.

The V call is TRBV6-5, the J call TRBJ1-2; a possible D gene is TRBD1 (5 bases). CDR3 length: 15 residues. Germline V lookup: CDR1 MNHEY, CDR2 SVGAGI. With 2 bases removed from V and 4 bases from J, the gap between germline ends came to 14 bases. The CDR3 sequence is CASSYRIDRLYGYTF. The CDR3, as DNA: TGTGCCAGCAGTTACCGGATTGACAGACTCTATGGCTACACCTTC.

The CDR3 region is CASSNGRGSYNEQFF. The CDR3 DNA sequence: TGTGCCAGTAGTAACGGGCGGGGCTCCTACAATGAGCAGTTCTTC. The V and J genes are TRBV19 and TRBJ2-1, with D perhaps matching TRBD2 (6 bases). V lost 4 bases, J lost 0 bases, and 10 bases lay in between. The CDR3 is 15 amino acids. Germline loops: CDR1 LNHDA, CDR2 SQIVND (reference sequence).

The CDR3 here is CASSALASVNTEAFF. CDR3 DNA sequence: TGTGCCAGCAGCGCCCTGGCCAGCGTGAACACTGAAGCTTTCTTT. This chain connects TRBV2 to TRBJ1-1; D is unclear. CDR1 is SNHLY and CDR2 is FYNNEI in the germline V gene. The V end lost 6 bases, the J end lost 0 bases, and 14 bases lay between the germline ends. This CDR3 has 15 residues. The variable domain in full, with the rest retrieved from reference TRBV2 and TRBJ1-1, is EPEVTQTPSHQVTQMGQEVILRCVPISNHLYFYWYRQILGQKVEFLVSFYNNEISEKSEIFDDQFSVERPDGSNFTLKIRSTKLEDSAMYFCASSALASVNTEAFFGQGTRLTVV.

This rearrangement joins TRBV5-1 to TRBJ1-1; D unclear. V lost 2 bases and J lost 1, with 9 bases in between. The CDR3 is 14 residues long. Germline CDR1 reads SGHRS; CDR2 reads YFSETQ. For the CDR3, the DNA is TGCGCCAGCAGCTTAAGAACCGGGAACACTGAAGCTTTCTTT. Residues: CASSLRTGNTEAFF.

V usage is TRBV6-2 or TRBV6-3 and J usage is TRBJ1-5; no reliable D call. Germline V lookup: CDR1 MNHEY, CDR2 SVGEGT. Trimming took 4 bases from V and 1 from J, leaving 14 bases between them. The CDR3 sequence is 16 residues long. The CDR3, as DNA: TGTGCCAGCAGTTGGGGAGGGAATTTGAGCAATCAGCCCCAGCATTTT. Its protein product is CASSWGGNLSNQPQHF.

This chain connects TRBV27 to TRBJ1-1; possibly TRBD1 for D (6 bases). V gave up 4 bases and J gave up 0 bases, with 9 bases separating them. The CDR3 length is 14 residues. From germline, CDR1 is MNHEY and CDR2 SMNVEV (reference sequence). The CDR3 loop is CASSWTAMNTEAFF. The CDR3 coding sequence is TGTGCCAGCAGTTGGACAGCCATGAACACTGAAGCTTTCTTT.